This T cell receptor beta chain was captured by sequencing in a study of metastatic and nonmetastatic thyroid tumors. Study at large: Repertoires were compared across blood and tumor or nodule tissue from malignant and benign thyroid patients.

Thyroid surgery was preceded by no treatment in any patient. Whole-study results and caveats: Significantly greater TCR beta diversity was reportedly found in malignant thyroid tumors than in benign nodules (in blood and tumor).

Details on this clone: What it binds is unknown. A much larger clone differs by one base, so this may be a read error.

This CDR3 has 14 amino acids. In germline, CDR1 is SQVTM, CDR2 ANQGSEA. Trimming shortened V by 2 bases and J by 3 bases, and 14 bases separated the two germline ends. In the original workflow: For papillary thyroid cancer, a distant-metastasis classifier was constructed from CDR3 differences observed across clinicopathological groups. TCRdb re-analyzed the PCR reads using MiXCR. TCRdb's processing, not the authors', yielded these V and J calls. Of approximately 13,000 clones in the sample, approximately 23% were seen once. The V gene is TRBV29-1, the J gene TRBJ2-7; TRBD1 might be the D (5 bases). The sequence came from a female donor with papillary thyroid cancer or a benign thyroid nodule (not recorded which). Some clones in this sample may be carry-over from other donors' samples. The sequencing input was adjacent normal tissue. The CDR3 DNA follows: TGCAGCGTTGAAACCGTTGAGACAGTCTACGAGCAGTACTTC. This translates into CSVETVETVYEQYF.